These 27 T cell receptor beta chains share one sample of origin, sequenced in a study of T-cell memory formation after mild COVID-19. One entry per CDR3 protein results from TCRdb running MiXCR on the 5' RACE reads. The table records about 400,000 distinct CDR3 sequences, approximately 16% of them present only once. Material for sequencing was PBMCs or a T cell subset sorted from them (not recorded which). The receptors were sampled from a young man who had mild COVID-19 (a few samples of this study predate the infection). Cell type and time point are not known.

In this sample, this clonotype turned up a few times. CDR3 nucleotides: TGTGCCAGCAGCGGGGGGCCGTACAATGAGCAGTTCTTC. It codes for CASSGGPYNEQFF. The rearrangement joins TRBV12-3 or TRBV12-4 to TRBJ2-1; maybe TRBD2 (7 bases). The CDR3 is made up of 13 amino acids. The V end was cut by 6 bases, the J end by 4 bases, with 10 bases between.

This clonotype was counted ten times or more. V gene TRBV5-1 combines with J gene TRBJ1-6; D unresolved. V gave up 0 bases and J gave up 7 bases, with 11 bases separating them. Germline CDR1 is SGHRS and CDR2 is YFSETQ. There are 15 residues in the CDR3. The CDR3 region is CASSLVGVQNSPLHF. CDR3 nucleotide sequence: TGCGCCAGCAGCTTGGTGGGAGTACAGAATTCACCCCTCCACTTT.

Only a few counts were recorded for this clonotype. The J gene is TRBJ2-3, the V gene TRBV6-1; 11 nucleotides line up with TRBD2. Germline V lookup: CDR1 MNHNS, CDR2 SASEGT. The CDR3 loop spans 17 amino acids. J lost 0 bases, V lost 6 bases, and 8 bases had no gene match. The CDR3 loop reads CASRRTSGSLSTDTQYF. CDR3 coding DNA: TGTGCCAGCAGGAGGACTAGCGGGTCCCTTAGCACAGATACGCAGTATTTT.

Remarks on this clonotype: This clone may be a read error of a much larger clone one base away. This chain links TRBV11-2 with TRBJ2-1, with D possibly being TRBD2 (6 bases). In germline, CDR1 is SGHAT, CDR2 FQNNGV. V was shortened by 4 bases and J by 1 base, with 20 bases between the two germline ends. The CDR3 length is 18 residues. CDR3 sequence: CASSSRGSLGLSYNEQFF. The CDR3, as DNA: TGTGCCAGCAGCTCACGAGGCAGCCTGGGACTTTCCTACAATGAGCAGTTCTTC.

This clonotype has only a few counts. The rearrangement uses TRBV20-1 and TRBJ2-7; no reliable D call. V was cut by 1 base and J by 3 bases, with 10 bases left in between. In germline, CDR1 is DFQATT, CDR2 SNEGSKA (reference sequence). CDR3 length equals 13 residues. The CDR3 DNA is TGCAGTGCTAGAGTTCCTTCTAGCTACGAGCAGTACGTC. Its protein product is CSARVPSSYEQYV.

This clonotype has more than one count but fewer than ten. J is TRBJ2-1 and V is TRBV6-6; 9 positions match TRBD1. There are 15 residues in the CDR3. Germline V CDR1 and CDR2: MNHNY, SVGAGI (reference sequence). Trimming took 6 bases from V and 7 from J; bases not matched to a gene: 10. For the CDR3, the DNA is TGTGCCAGCAGCCTCAGTGGACAGGGGATGAATGAGCAGTTCTTC. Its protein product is CASSLSGQGMNEQFF.

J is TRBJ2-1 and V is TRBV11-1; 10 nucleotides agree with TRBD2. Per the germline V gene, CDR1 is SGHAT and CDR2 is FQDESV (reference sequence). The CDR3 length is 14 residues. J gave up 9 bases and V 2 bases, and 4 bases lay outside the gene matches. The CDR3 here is CASSLQLAGREQFF. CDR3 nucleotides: TGTGCCAGCAGCTTACAACTAGCGGGGCGTGAGCAGTTCTTC.

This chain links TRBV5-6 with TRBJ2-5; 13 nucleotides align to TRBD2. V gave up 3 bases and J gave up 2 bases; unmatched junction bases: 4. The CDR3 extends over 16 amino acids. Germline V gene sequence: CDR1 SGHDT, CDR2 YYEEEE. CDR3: CASSWGLAGIQETQYF. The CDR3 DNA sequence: TGTGCCAGCAGCTGGGGACTAGCGGGGATTCAAGAGACCCAGTACTTC.

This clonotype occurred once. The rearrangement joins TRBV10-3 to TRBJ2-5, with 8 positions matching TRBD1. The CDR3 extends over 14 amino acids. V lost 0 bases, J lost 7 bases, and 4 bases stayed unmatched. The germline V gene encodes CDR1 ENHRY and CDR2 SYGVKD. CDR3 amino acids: CAISESTGEVTQYF. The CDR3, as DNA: TGTGCCATCAGTGAGTCGACAGGGGAGGTGACCCAGTACTTC.

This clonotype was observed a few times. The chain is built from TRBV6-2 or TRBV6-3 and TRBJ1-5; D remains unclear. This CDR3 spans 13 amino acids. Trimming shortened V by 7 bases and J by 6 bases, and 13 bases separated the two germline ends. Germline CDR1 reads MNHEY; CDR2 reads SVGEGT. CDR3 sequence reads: CASKLSCCQPQHF. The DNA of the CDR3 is TGTGCCAGCAAACTCTCCTGTTGTCAGCCCCAGCATTTT.

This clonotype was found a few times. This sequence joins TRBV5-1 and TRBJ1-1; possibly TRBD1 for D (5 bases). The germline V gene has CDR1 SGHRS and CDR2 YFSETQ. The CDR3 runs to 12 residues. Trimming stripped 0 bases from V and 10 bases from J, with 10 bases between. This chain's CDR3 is CASSLGIGGAFF. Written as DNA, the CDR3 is TGCGCCAGCAGCTTGGGTATCGGGGGAGCTTTCTTT.

The CDR3 region has the DNA TGTGCCACCAGTGATGCAGGGGCCGCGGACACAGATACGCAGTATTTT. Translated: CATSDAGAADTDTQYF. The chain links TRBV24-1 to TRBJ2-3; tentative D call: TRBD1 (6 bases). V was pared by 3 bases and J by 2 bases, with 14 bases between. This CDR3 has 16 residues. CDR1 and CDR2 (germline): KGHDR, SFDVKD.

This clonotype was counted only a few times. CDR3: CASSQSWTSGEFNTGELFF. The CDR3 DNA is TGTGCCAGCAGCCAATCTTGGACTAGCGGGGAATTCAACACCGGGGAGCTGTTTTTT. This rearrangement joins TRBV4-2 to TRBJ2-2; TRBD2 aligns across 12 bases. The CDR3 spans 19 residues. The germline V gene has CDR1 LGHNA and CDR2 YNFKEQ. V lost 2 bases, J lost 2 bases, and 9 bases stayed unmatched.

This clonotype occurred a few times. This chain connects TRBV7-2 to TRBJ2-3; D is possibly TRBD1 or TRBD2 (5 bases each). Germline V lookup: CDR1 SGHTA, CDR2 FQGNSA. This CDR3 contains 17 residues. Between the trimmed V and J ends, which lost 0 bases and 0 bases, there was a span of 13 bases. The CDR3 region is CASSLARGTISTDTQYF. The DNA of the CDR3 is TGTGCCAGCAGCTTAGCGAGGGGTACGATTAGCACAGATACGCAGTATTTT. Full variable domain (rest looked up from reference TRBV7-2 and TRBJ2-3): GAGVSQSPSNKVTEKGKDVELRCDPISGHTALYWYRQSLGQGLEFLIYFQGNSAPDKSGLPSDRFSAERTGGSVSTLTIQRTQQEDSAVYLCASSLARGTISTDTQYFGPGTRLTVL.

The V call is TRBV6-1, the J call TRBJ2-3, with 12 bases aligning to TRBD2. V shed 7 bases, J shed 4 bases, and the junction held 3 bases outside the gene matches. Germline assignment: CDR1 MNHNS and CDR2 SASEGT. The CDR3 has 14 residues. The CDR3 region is CASMTSGGPDTQYF. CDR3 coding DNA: TGTGCCAGCATGACTAGCGGGGGCCCAGATACGCAGTATTTT.

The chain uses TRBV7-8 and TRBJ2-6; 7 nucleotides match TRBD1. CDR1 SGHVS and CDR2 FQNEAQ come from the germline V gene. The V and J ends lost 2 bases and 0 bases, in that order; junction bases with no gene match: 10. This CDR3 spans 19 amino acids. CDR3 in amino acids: CASSLIRGTVPSGANVLTF. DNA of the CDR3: TGTGCCAGCAGCTTAATTCGAGGGACAGTTCCCTCTGGGGCCAACGTCCTGACTTTC. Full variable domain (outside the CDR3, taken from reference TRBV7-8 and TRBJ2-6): GAGVSQSPRYKVAKRGQDVALRCDPISGHVSLFWYQQALGQGPEFLTYFQNEAQLDKSGLPSDRFFAERPEGSVSTLKIQRTQQEDSAVYLCASSLIRGTVPSGANVLTFGAGSRLTVL.

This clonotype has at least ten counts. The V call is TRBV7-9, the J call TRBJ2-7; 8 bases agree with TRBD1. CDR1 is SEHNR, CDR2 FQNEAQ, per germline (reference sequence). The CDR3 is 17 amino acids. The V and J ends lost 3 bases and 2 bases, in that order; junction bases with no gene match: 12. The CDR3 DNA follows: TGTGCCAGCAGCTTGGGATTACAGGGGGAAGGCGCCTACGAGCAGTACTTC. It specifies CASSLGLQGEGAYEQYF.

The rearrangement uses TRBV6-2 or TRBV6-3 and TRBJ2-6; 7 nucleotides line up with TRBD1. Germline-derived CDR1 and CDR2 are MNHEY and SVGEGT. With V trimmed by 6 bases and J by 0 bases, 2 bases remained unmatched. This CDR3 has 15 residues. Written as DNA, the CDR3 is TGTGCCAGCAGGGACAGGAGCTCTGGGGCCAACGTCCTGACTTTC. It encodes CASRDRSSGANVLTF.

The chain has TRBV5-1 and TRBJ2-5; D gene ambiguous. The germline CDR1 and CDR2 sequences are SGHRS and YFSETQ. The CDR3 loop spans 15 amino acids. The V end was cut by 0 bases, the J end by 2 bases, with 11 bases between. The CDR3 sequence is CASSLVPGKQETQYF. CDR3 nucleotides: TGCGCCAGCAGCTTGGTTCCAGGCAAACAAGAGACCCAGTACTTC.

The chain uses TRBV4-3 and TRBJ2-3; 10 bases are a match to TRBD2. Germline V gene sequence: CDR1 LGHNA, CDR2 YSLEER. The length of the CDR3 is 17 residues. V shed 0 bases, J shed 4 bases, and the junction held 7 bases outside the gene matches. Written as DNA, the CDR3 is TGCGCCAGCAGCCAAGATTGGAGCGGGGGGGCCGCAGATACGCAGTATTTT. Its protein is CASSQDWSGGAADTQYF.

This CDR3 is CASSELPGQASTLSGANVLTF. Here the CDR3 DNA reads TGCGCCAGCAGCGAACTACCGGGACAGGCCTCCACCCTCTCTGGGGCCAACGTCCTGACTTTC. The chain uses TRBV4-3 and TRBJ2-6; 8 nucleotides match TRBD1. The trim removed 5 bases at V and 0 bases at J, leaving 18 bases unmatched. Germline V gene data show CDR1 as LGHNA and CDR2 as YSLEER. This CDR3 region has 21 residues.

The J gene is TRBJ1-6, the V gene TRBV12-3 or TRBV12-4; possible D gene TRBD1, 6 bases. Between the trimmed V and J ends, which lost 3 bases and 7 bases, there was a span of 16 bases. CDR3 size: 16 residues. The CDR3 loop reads CASSFGGGIRNSPLHF. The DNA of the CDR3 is TGTGCCAGCAGTTTCGGAGGGGGGATCAGGAATTCACCCCTCCACTTT.

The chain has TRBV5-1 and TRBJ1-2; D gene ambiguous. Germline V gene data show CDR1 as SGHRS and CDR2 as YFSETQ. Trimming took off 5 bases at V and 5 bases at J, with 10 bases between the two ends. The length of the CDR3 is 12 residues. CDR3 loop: CASRDDGYGYTF. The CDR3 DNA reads TGCGCCAGCAGGGACGATGGGTATGGCTACACCTTC.

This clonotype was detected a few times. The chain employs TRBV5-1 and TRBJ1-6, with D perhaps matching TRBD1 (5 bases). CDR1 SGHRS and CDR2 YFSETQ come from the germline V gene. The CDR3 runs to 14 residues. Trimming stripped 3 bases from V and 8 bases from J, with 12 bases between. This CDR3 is CASSSQGWDSPLHF. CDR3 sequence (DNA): TGCGCCAGCAGCTCGCAGGGCTGGGATTCACCCCTCCACTTT.

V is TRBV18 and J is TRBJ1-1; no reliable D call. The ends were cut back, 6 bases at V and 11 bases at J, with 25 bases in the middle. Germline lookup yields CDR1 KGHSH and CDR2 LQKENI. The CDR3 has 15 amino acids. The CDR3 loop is CASSGVLQVPTGAFF. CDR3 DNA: TGTGCCAGCTCCGGGGTGCTCCAGGTTCCAACGGGGGCTTTCTTT.

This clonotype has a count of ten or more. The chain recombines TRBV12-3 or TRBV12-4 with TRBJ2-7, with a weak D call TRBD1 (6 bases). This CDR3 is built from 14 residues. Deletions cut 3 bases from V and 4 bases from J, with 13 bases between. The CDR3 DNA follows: TGTGCCAGCAGTTTGGACAGCCGAAGGTACGAGCAGTACTTC. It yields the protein CASSLDSRRYEQYF.

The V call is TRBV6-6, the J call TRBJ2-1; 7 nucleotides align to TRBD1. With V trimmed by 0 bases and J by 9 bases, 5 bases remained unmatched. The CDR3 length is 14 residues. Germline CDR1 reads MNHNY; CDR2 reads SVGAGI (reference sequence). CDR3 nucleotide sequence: TGTGCCAGCAGTTACTCGAGACAGGGTACTGAGCAGTTCTTC. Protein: CASSYSRQGTEQFF.